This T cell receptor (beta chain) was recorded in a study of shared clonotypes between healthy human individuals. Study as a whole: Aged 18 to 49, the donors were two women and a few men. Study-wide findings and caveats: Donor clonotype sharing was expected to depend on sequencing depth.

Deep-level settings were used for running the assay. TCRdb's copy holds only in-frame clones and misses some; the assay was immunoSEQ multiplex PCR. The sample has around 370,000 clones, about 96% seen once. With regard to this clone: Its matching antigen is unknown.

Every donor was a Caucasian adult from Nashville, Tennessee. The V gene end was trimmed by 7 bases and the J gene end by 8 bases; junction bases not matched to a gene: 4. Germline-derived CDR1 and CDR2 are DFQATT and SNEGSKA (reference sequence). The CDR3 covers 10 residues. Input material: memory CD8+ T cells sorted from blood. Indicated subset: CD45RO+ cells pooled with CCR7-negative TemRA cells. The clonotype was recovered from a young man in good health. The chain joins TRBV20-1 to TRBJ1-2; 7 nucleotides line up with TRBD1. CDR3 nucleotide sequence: TGCAGTGTGGACAGGTTCGGCTACACCTTC. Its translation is CSVDRFGYTF.